This TCR beta chain was recorded in a study of HIV-infected patients and healthy controls. From the 5' RACE reads, TCRdb called clonotypes with MiXCR, one entry per CDR3 protein. The sample includes 55,000 to 70,000 distinct CDR3 sequences, 19% seen only once; the top ten take over 1.1%. The CDR3 runs to 14 residues. Per germline, CDR1 SGHTA and CDR2 FQGTGA. V shed 4 bases, J shed 10 bases, and the junction held 6 bases outside the gene matches. This clonotype was seen repeatedly, ten times or more. The chain joins TRBV7-3 to TRBJ1-6, with 8 bases matching TRBD1. The source material was CD4+ T cells from blood. This TCR derives from a human donor in good health. For the CDR3, the DNA is TGTGCCAGCAGCTCCGGACAGGGTTCGTCACCCCTCCACTTT. It translates to CASSSGQGSSPLHF.